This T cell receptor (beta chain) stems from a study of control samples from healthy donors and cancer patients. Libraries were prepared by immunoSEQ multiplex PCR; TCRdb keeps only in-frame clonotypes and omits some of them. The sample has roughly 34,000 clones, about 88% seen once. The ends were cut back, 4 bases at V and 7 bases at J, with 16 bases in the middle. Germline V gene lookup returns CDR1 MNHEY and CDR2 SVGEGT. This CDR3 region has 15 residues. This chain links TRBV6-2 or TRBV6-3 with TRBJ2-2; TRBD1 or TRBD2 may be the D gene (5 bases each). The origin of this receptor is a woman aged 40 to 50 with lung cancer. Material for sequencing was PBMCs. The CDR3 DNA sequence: TGTGCCAGCAGTTTGATGACCGATGGGGGCGGGGAGCTGTTTTTT. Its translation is CASSLMTDGGGELFF.